The 10 T cell receptor beta chains below come from one sample, sequenced in a study of T-cell memory formation after mild COVID-19. TCRdb re-derived calls from the 5' RACE reads in MiXCR, one entry per CDR3 protein. The profile covers over 350,000 distinct CDR3 sequences, with more than 20% appearing a single time and around 9% taken by the ten largest. Sequences were obtained from PBMCs or a T cell subset sorted from them (not recorded which). The receptors come from an adult woman who had mild COVID-19 (a few samples of this study predate the infection). Cell type and time point are not known.

This clonotype was seen more than once but under ten times. This chain joins TRBV11-1 and TRBJ2-1, with TRBD2 matching 9 bases. CDR3 length: 17 residues. Trimming cost V 5 bases and J 0 bases; bases outside gene matches: 8. Germline CDR1 is SGHAT and CDR2 is FQDESV (reference sequence). CDR3 nucleotide sequence: TGTGCCAGCAGCCTCAGCGGGAGGTCGAGCTCCTACAATGAGCAGTTCTTC. Protein sequence: CASSLSGRSSSYNEQFF. Full variable domain (outside the CDR3, taken from reference TRBV11-1 and TRBJ2-1): EAEVAQSPRYKITEKSQAVAFWCDPISGHATLYWYRQILGQGPELLVQFQDESVVDDSQLPKDRFSAERLKGVDSTLKIQPAELGDSAMYLCASSLSGRSSSYNEQFFGPGTRLTVL.

The chain has TRBV7-9 and TRBJ1-4; 8 positions match TRBD1. This CDR3 spans 17 amino acids. The germline CDR1 and CDR2 sequences are SEHNR and FQNEAQ (reference sequence). V was pared by 6 bases and J by 8 bases, with 17 bases of the junction left unmatched. CDR3 DNA: TGTGCCAGCAGTTCTCGCTTCGGACAGGGAGGGCGGGAAAAACTGTTTTTT. Its translation is CASSSRFGQGGREKLFF.

This clonotype was observed a single time. This sequence joins TRBV6-1 and TRBJ1-2; the D gene is possibly TRBD1 (5 bases). The CDR3 totals 14 residues. The V end lost 4 bases, the J end lost 3 bases, and 12 bases lay between the germline ends. The germline V gene encodes CDR1 MNHNS and CDR2 SASEGT. The CDR3 sequence: CASSGGRIHYGYTF. The CDR3 coding sequence is TGTGCCAGCAGTGGGGGACGGATTCACTATGGCTACACCTTC.

V and J are TRBV15 and TRBJ2-2; no definite D call. There are 14 residues in the CDR3. Germline assignment: CDR1 LNHNV and CDR2 YYDKDF (reference sequence). V gave up 4 bases and J gave up 3 bases, with 9 bases separating them. CDR3 nucleotide sequence: TGTGCCACCAGCAAAGGCGTGGACACCGGGGAGCTGTTTTTT. Residues: CATSKGVDTGELFF. Full variable domain (outside the CDR3, taken from reference TRBV15 and TRBJ2-2): DAMVIQNPRYQVTQFGKPVTLSCSQTLNHNVMYWYQQKSSQAPKLLFHYYDKDFNNEADTPDNFQSRRPNTSFCFLDIRSPGLGDTAMYLCATSKGVDTGELFFGEGSRLTVL.

V and J are TRBV7-2 and TRBJ1-3; 8 nucleotides match TRBD1. Germline V CDR1 and CDR2: SGHTA, FQGNSA. This CDR3 spans 13 amino acids. The ends lost 5 bases at V and 8 bases at J; junction bases unmatched: 5. CDR3 amino acids: CASSPGQGDTIYF. CDR3 sequence (DNA): TGTGCCAGCAGCCCCGGACAGGGAGACACCATATATTTT. The complete variable domain, with remaining parts taken from reference TRBV7-2 and TRBJ1-3, reads GAGVSQSPSNKVTEKGKDVELRCDPISGHTALYWYRQSLGQGLEFLIYFQGNSAPDKSGLPSDRFSAERTGGSVSTLTIQRTQQEDSAVYLCASSPGQGDTIYFGEGSWLTVV.

This clonotype has just a few counts. The chain has TRBV20-1 and TRBJ2-7; TRBD1 aligns across 7 bases. The V gene's germline CDR1 is DFQATT and CDR2 SNEGSKA (reference sequence). Trimming at V came to 4 bases and at J to 0 bases, leaving 9 bases not matched to a gene. The CDR3 has 15 amino acids. CDR3 bases: TGCAGTGCTAACCCGACAGGGATTGTCTCCTACGAGCAGTACTTC. Its translation: CSANPTGIVSYEQYF.

This clonotype appeared many times. This chain connects TRBV7-3 to TRBJ2-2; D not resolved. V was clipped by 3 bases and J by 1 base, with 6 bases between them. The CDR3 contains 14 residues. Germline assignment: CDR1 SGHTA and CDR2 FQGTGA. CDR3 nucleotides: TGTGCCAGCAGCTTCACCCTGAACACCGGGGAGCTGTTTTTT. Protein: CASSFTLNTGELFF.

To note about this clonotype: This CDR3 is missing its conserved last phenylalanine or tryptophan, likely due to a read error. The chain recombines TRBV4-3 with TRBJ2-1; 9 nucleotides line up with TRBD1. V was clipped by 5 bases and J by 6 bases; unmatched bases: 11. The CDR3 has 16 residues. Germline-derived CDR1 and CDR2 are LGHNA and YSLEER. This chain's CDR3 is CASSVNPGQGGNEQFY. CDR3 coding DNA: TGCGCCAGCAGCGTTAACCCGGGACAGGGAGGCAATGAGCAGTTCTAC.

The chain links TRBV7-6 to TRBJ2-1; TRBD2 aligns across 7 bases. The CDR3 is 15 amino acids. V dropped 4 bases and J dropped 2; count of bases not matched to a gene: 5. Germline V gives CDR1 SGHVS, CDR2 FNYEAQ. The CDR3, as DNA: TGTGCCAGCAGCTCTACTAGCGTACCCTACAATGAGCAGTTCTTC. It codes for CASSSTSVPYNEQFF.

This rearrangement joins TRBV7-6 to TRBJ2-7; unclear D gene. Looked up from germline, CDR1 is SGHVS and CDR2 is FNYEAQ. Trimming pared 5 bases from V and 4 bases from J, leaving 9 bases between. There are 12 residues in the CDR3. The CDR3 nucleotides are TGTGCCAGCAGCCGCCCCGGGTACGAGCAGTACTTC. It encodes CASSRPGYEQYF.